The source of this TCR beta chain is a study of cytomegalovirus exposure and HLA in healthy donors (dated by TCRdb to 2015 to 2018). Study-level background: An earlier analysis of 587 of the donors reported 250 to 350 Gb of sequence data and approximately 110 million unique TCR beta sequences from about 179 million T cells. In a later analysis, previously published TCR beta repertoires from about 640 donors were re-analyzed and high-resolution HLA genotyping was added so that TCR occurrence patterns could be studied. The T cell repertoires of 666 subjects were profiled by immunosequencing and related to cytomegalovirus serostatus. An earlier analysis of several hundred of the donors used high-throughput TCR beta sequencing to judge whether each TCR beta V gene segment behaved as functional or pseudogenic. Among about 390 genotyped donors of the cohort, an average of roughly 240,000 unique TCR beta nucleotide sequences were sequenced per donor, 15% to 20% of them non-productive. Besides the first cohort of some 670 subjects, a separate validation cohort made up of 120 different subjects was used. HLA typing covered class I and class II loci at four-digit resolution. The number of donors typed differed by locus, with about 629-630 for A, B, C, DRB1 and DQB1, 522 for DQA1, over 600 for DPA1, and 472 for DPB1. Of the 398 genotyped donors, 65% to 90% fell in the genetic ancestry cluster associated with self-reported Caucasian donors. An early release that covered roughly 600 HLA-typed donors contained about 300 gigabases of sequencing data and 80 million or so unique TCR sequences. Because of strong linkage in the cohort, roughly 5 DR-DQ haplotypes were treated as single units for association and clustering. The study aimed to test whether signatures of past pathogen exposure could be identified by cataloging public T cell receptors. Donor age, sex, ethnicity and CMV serostatus were compiled alongside the repertoire data. The later analysis used no new phenotypic data to find candidate immune exposures, relying instead on TCR beta sequences and their occurrence across donors. A later genetic analysis used genome-wide SNP genotypes for about three fifths of the 666 donors, treating that subset as a discovery cohort. High-throughput TCR immunosequencing, statistical association of individual TCRs with disease status, and machine learning were combined to predict cytomegalovirus infection status. All discovery cohort repertoires had been generated on a single sequencing platform.

The cohort comprised fewer than 750 healthy bone marrow donors. At the time of sampling, all cohort members were nominally healthy, though unrecorded immune exposures were likely present. The donor was CMV seropositive and was included in the group of about 290 seropositive cohort members. A peripheral blood sample was collected from each donor, and TCR beta sequencing was performed on peripheral blood mononuclear cells. The Qiagen DNeasy Blood Extraction Kit was used to extract genomic DNA from the blood cell samples. Broader findings and caveats from the paper: Because counts were too low, around 17 rarely observed V segments, including chromosome 9 orphons, were left out of the earlier analysis of a few hundred of the donors. Compared with the roughly 670-donor mean, donors in an Asian-associated ancestry cluster had fewer N-insertions in productive TCRs, according to a later genetic analysis. A later analysis associated 15,000 or so TCR beta sequences with specific HLA alleles at a false discovery rate of 0.05. Because HLA typing was missing for some donors at each locus, association tests included only the typed subset. A further reported finding was that TCR beta sequences accurately predicted the HLA-A and HLA-B alleles for most subjects in the first cohort. In the study, around 160 TCR beta chains were listed as associated with cytomegalovirus. The classifier was reported to diagnose cytomegalovirus status with high specificity and sensitivity in both the original and validation cohorts. Most TCR sequences were observed very rarely across donors, whereas some public TCRs were present in many individuals. Some IMGT-functional V segments, including TRBV6-2 and TRBV6-3, could not be told apart with the 87-base-pair reads, so those segments were excluded. In a later analysis, TCR association rates were found to vary across HLA loci, with the most associated TCRs seen for DRB1 alleles and the fewest for HLA-C alleles. Linkage disequilibrium might explain the correlated functional status among segregating V segments, but an unknown experimental factor could not be ruled out. In a later analysis, HLA-associated TCR beta chains were found to be more clonally expanded and to have lower generation probabilities than equally common non-associated chains. The presence/absence analyses assumed that sequencing depth was roughly uniform across donors, and that assumption may not be true. Only TCR beta chains were sequenced in this cohort, and the absence of alpha or paired-chain data limited detectable features. A later analysis found that most CMV-associated TCR beta chains appeared HLA-restricted, with HLA associations seemingly driven largely by CMV exposure. The authors suggested that the approach could potentially be extended to other disease states and immunological phenotypes. A few of the identified cytomegalovirus-associated TCR beta chains were confirmed in vitro to be specific for cytomegalovirus antigens. In an earlier analysis of around 500 of the donors, most TCR beta V segments appeared in productive rearrangements about 87% or about 30% of the time, broadly matching IMGT annotations. Immune exposure information for the cohort was limited to CMV serostatus. An association between a missense DCLRE1C variant and V-gene and J-gene trimming of TCR beta chains was found in a later genetic analysis and replicated in an independent cohort. A later analysis reported that several top co-occurrence clusters appeared linked to parvovirus B19, influenza, CMV and Epstein-Barr virus. A group of highly shared sequence variants was considered likely to be a technical artifact of the sequencing pipeline. Assigning TCR associations to individual alleles was difficult when HLA alleles, especially DR and DQ, strongly co-occurred.

Concerning this clone: Its target antigen remains unknown. No base quality values were provided; no much bigger clone lies one nucleotide off.

The method was the immunoSEQ multiplex PCR assay. For the multiplex PCR, a mixture combining 60 forward primers for TCR Vbeta segments and 13 reverse primers for TCR Jbeta segments was used. The CDR3 region of rearranged TCR beta genes was amplified from genomic DNA with a multiplex PCR assay. The amplified TCR beta libraries were sequenced on the Illumina HiSeq System as 87-base-pair reads. The original pipeline was this. A later analysis tallied 75 million to 95 million unique TCR beta chains across the 600 to 700 repertoires, and about 10 million of those chains were shared by two or more donors. Raw reads were error-corrected and collapsed into unique sequences with a nearest-neighbor algorithm that merged closely related sequences to remove PCR and sequencing errors. To assign V, D and J gene segments, CDR3 sequences were aligned to IMGT reference sequences. For a sequence to be retained, a match of at least six nucleotides to both a V gene segment and a J gene segment was required. A rearrangement was called productive if the CDR3 had no stop codons and remained in frame with V and J, and every other rearrangement was called non-productive. CDR3 was defined by IMGT convention, running from the second conserved V-encoded cysteine to the conserved J-encoded phenylalanine. The earlier analysis of around 640 of the donors excluded sequences that lacked an unambiguous match to a single V gene segment. In an earlier analysis of around 600 of the donors, V segments were called functional above 56.7% productive rearrangements and were called segregating when the between-donor standard deviation exceeded 5%. A statistical classification framework was developed to diagnose cytomegalovirus status using the catalog of TCR beta chain sequences. In a later analysis, TCR nucleotide sequences were compared against IMGT/GENE-DB human TR gene sequences so that V and J genes could be assigned. A later analysis assigned CDR3 sequences and most-parsimonious VDJ recombination scenarios with the TCRdist pipeline. In a later analysis, each TCR beta chain was defined by its CDR3 amino acid sequence together with its V-gene family, and reads without a unique V-gene family were excluded. To address suspected cross-contamination and a sequencing artifact, a later analysis removed a few hundred highly shared, low-generation-probability nucleotide sequences. A later analysis calculated a clonal expansion index for each public chain from normalized within-repertoire ranks of inferred template counts. In a later analysis, generation probabilities were computed using a VDJ recombination model fitted to out-of-frame rearrangements, and the results were checked against IGoR. A later analysis scored TCR-TCR, TCR-HLA and TCR-CMV co-occurrence with hypergeometric tests, applying a repertoire-size bias correction to TCR pairs. False discovery rates were estimated in a later analysis by permuting HLA or CMV assignments 20 times. In a later analysis, co-occurring TCRs were grouped with DBSCAN, and TCRdist sequence similarity was added when clustering was performed within HLA-allele-positive subsets. For co-occurrence clustering, repertoires with fewer than 30,000 or more than 120,000 public chains were excluded, along with a handful of repertoires with anomalous nucleotide sharing. TCRdb holds this immuneACCESS table with in-frame rearrangements only. Some clones are missing; in checked studies, unresolved V genes explain under half, and the rest has no known cause. The V and J calls and clone size come from that table; D and trimming were worked out from the DNA. The sample records roughly 130,000 clones, about 80% of which are singletons. The ten largest account for roughly 1.3% of the sample.

CDR1 and CDR2 are drawn from the germline V gene: LGHNA, YNFKEQ. Spanning cysteine to phenylalanine, the CDR3 consists of 16 amino acids. Only the CDR3 portion is preserved as DNA: 48 bases, with reading frame beginning at the first base. Ends trimmed: V by 1 base, J by 1 base; bases unmatched to a gene: 5. The sequence is built from TRBV4-2 and TRBJ2-3; the central 7 bases match TRBD1. This TCR derives from a male donor in good health and CMV-seropositive. The sequencing input was PBMCs. Read as DNA, the sequence is TGTGCCAGCAGCCAAGCCTACAGGGGTGGCACAGATACGCAGTATTTT. This sequence encodes CASSQAYRGGTDTQYF.